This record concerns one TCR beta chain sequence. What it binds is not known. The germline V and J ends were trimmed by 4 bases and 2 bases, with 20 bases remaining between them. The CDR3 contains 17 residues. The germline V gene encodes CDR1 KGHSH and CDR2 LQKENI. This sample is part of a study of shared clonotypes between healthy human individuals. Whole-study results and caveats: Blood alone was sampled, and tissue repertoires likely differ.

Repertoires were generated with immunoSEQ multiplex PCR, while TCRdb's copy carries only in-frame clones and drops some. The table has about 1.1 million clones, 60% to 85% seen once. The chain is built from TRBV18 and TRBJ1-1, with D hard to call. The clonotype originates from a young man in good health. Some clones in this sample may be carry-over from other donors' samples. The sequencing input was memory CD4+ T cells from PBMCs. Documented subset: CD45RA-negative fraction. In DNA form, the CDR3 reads TGTGCCAGCTCACGGGTCGGCCTTTACGTCCTTAACACTGAAGCTTTCTTT. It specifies CASSRVGLYVLNTEAFF.